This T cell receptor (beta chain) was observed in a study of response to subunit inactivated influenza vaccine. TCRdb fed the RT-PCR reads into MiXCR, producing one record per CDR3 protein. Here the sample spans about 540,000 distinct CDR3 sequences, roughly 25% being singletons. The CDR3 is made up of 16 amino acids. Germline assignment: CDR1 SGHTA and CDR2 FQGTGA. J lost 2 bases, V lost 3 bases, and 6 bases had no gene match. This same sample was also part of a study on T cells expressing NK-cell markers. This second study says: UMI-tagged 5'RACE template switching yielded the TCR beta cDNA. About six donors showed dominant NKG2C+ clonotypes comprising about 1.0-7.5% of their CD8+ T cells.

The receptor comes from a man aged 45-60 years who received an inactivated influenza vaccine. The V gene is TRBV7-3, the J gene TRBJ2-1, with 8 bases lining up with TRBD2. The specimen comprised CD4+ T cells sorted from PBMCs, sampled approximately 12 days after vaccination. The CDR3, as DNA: TGTGCCAGCAGCTTTAGTCCGGGACTAGCCTACAATGAGCAGTTCTTC. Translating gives CASSFSPGLAYNEQFF.